This T cell receptor beta chain was recorded in a study of shared clonotypes between healthy human individuals. Study-wide results and caveats: It was observed that approximately 5% of naive CD4 clonotypes were shared across several donors.

About this clone: Antigen unknown.

Assay used: immunoSEQ multiplex PCR; TCRdb lists only in-frame clones, some missing. The sample has about 2.3 million clones, approximately 95% seen once; the top ten hold 0.39%. The source is a man between 18 and 35 years old in good health. Some clones in this sample may be carry-over from other donors' samples. The sample comprised naive CD4+ T cells from PBMCs. Subset meaning: CD45RA+ positively selected.

CDR3 loop: CASSSRGTLYEQYF. The CDR3 DNA follows: TGTGCCAGCAGTTCCCGGGGGACTCTCTACGAGCAGTACTTC. The rearrangement uses TRBV28 and TRBJ2-7; the D gene is possibly TRBD2 (6 bases). This CDR3 region has 14 residues. Trimming stripped 4 bases from V and 3 bases from J, with 13 bases between. Germline V gene data show CDR1 as MDHEN and CDR2 as SYDVKM.